This entry is about one T cell receptor beta chain. Its antigen is unknown. The data belong to a study of T cell responses to AZD1222 COVID-19 vaccine. Study-level background: Investigators merged groups given second doses at roughly 4 or roughly 12 weeks.

Repertoires were generated with immunoSEQ multiplex PCR, while TCRdb's copy carries only in-frame clones and drops some. The profile shows approximately 130,000 clones, over 90% of them singletons. The CDR3 loop spans 13 amino acids. The germline V and J ends were trimmed by 7 bases and 2 bases, with 11 bases remaining between them. Germline lookup yields CDR1 ENHRY and CDR2 SYGVKD. General study findings and limits: Nearly half of the spike-specific TCRs reportedly recognize variant regions that carry no mutations. Baseline seropositivity characterized only 5 or 6 AZD1222 recipients. Mostly white British, mostly female donors; authors suggested clonal diversity may be underestimated.

This TCR was recovered from an adult in good health. This material consisted of peripheral blood, taken on day 0 of AZD1222 vaccination. The V gene is TRBV10-3, the J gene TRBJ1-1, with D maybe TRBD1 (5 bases). The CDR3 sequence: CAIKGWSNTEAFF. In nucleotides, the CDR3 is TGTGCCATCAAGGGGTGGTCTAACACTGAAGCTTTCTTT.